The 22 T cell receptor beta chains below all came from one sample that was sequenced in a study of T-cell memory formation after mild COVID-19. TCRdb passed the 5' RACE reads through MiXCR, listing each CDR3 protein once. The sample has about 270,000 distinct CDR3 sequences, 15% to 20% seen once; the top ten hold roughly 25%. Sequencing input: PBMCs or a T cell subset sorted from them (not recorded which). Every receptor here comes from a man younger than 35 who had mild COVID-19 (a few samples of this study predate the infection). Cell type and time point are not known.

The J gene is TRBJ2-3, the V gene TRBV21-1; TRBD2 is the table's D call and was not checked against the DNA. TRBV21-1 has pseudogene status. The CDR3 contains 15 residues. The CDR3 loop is CASSRIGLECDTQYF. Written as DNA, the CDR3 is TGTGCCAGCAGCCGAATAGGACTAGAATGCGATACGCAGTATTTT.

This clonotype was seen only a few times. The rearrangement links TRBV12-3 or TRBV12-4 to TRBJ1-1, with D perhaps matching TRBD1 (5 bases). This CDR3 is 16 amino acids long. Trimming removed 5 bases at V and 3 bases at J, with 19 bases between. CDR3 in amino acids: CASSPGFTPRDTEAFF. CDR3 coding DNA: TGTGCCAGCAGTCCGGGGTTTACCCCCAGGGACACTGAAGCTTTCTTT.

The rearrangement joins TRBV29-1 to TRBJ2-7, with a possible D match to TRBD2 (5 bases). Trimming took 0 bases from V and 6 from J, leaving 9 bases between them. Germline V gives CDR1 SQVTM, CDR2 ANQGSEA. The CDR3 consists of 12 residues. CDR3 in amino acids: CSVEDTEAEQYF. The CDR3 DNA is TGCAGCGTTGAAGATACGGAGGCCGAGCAGTACTTC.

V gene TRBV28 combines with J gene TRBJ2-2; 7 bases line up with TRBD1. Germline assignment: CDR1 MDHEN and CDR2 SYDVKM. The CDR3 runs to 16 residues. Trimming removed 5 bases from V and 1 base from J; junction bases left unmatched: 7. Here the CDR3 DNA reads TGTGCCAGCAGTCCCCTCGACAGGGAGAACACCGGGGAGCTGTTTTTT. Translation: CASSPLDRENTGELFF.

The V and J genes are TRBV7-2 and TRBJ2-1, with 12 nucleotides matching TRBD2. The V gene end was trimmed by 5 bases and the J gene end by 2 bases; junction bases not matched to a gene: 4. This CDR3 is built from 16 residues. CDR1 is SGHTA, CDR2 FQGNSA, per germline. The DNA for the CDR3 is TGTGCCAGCAGCGATTCTAGCGGGGGGGCCTACAATGAGCAGTTCTTC. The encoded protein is CASSDSSGGAYNEQFF.

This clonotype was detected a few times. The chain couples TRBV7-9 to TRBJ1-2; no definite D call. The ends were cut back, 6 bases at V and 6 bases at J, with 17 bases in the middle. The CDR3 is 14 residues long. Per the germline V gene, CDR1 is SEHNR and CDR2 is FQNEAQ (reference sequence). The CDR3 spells CASSSRSRVDGYTF. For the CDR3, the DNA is TGTGCCAGCAGTTCGCGCTCGAGGGTTGATGGCTACACCTTC.

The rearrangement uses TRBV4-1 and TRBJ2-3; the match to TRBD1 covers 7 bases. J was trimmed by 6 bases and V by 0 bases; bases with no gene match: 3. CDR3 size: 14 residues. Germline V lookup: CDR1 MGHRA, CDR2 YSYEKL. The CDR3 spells CASSQDTGVDTQYF. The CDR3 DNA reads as TGCGCCAGCAGCCAAGATACAGGGGTGGATACGCAGTATTTT.

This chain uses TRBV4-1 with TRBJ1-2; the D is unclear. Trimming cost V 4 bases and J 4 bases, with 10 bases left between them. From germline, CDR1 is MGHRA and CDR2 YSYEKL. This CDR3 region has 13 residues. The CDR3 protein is CASSPGFLYGYTF. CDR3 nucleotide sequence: TGCGCCAGCAGCCCGGGGTTCCTCTATGGCTACACCTTC.

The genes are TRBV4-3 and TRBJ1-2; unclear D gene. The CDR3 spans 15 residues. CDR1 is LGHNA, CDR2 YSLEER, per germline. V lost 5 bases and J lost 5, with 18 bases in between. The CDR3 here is CASSASWALEYGYTF. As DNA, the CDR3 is TGCGCCAGCAGCGCTAGCTGGGCCTTAGAATATGGCTACACCTTC.

Here the CDR3 reads CASSSGTTGSQPQHF. CDR3 sequence (DNA): TGTGCCAGCAGTTCCGGGACGACAGGGAGTCAGCCCCAGCATTTT. The rearrangement uses TRBV6-6 and TRBJ1-5, with 7 bases lining up with TRBD1. J was trimmed by 6 bases and V by 4 bases; bases with no gene match: 9. This CDR3 comprises 15 residues. From germline, CDR1 is MNHNY and CDR2 SVGAGI (reference sequence).

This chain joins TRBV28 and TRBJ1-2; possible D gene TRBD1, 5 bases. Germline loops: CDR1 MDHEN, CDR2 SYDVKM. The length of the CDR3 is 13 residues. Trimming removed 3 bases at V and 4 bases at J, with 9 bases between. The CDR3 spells CASSLGRVYGYTF. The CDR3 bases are TGTGCCAGCAGTTTGGGCAGGGTCTATGGCTACACCTTC.

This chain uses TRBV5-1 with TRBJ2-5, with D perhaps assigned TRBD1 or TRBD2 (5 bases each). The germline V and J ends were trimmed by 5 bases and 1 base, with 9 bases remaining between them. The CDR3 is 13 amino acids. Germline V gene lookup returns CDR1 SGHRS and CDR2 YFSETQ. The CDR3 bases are TGCGCCAGCAGAGAGGGGTTCCAAGAGACCCAGTACTTC. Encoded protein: CASREGFQETQYF. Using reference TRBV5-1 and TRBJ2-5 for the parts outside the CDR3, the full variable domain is KAGVTQTPRYLIKTRGQQVTLSCSPISGHRSVSWYQQTPGQGLQFLFEYFSETQRNKGNFPGRFSGRQFSNSRSEMNVSTLELGDSALYLCASREGFQETQYFGPGTRLLVL.

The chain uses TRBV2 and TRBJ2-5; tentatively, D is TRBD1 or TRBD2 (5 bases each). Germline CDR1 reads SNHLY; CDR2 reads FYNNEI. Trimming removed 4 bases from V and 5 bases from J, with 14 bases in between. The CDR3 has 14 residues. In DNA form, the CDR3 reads TGTGCCAGCAGTGTCAGGGAACTAGTGGAGACCCAGTACTTC. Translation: CASSVRELVETQYF.

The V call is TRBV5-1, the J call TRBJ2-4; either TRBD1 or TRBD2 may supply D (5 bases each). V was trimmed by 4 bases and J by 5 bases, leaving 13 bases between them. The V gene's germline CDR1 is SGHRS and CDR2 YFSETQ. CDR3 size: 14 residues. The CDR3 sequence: CASSRGGGENIQYF. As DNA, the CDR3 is TGCGCCAGCAGCCGTGGGGGTGGGGAAAACATTCAGTACTTC.

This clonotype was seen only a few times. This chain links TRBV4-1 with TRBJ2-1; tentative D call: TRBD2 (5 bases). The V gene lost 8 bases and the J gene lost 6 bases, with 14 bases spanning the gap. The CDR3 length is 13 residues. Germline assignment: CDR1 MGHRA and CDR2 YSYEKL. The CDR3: CASGGGSGNEQFF. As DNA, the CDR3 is TGCGCCAGCGGAGGAGGTTCCGGCAATGAGCAGTTCTTC.

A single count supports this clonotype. As DNA, the CDR3 is TGTGCCAGTAGTAGAACTAGGGCACTCACAGATACGCAGTATTTT. It specifies CASSRTRALTDTQYF. V is TRBV19 and J is TRBJ2-3; the D gene is possibly TRBD2 (5 bases). Deletions cut 4 bases from V and 2 bases from J, with 13 bases between. The germline CDR1 and CDR2 sequences are LNHDA and SQIVND (reference sequence). CDR3 length: 15 residues.

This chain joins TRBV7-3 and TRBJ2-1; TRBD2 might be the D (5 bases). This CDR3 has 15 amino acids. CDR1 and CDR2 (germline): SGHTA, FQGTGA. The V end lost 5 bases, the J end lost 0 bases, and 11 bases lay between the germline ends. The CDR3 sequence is CASSLSGYSYNEQFF. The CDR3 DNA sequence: TGTGCCAGCAGCCTGAGCGGTTACTCCTACAATGAGCAGTTCTTC.

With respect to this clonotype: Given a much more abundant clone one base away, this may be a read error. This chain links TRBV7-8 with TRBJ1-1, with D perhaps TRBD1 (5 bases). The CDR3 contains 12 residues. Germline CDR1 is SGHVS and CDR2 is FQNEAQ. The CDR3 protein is CASSLTGTVAFF. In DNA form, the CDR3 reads TGTGCCAGCAGCTTGACGGGGACTGTAGCTTTCTTT.

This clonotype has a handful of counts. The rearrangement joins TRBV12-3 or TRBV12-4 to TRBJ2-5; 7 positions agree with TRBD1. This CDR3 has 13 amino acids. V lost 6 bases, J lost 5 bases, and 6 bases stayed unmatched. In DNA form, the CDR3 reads TGTGCCAGCAGCAACAGGGGTGGGGAGACCCAGTACTTC. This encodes CASSNRGGETQYF.

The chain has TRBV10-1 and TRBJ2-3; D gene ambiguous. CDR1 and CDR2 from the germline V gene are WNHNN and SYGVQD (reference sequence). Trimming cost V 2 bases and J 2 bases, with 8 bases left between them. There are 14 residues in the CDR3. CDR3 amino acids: CASSEEFLTDTQYF. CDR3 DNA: TGCGCCAGCAGTGAGGAATTTCTCACAGATACGCAGTATTTT.

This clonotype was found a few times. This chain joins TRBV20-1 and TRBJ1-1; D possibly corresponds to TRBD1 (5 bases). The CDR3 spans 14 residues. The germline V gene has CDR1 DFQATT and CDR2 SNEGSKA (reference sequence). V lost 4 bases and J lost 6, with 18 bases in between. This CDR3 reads CSATTPGKWAEAFF. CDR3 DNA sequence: TGCAGTGCTACGACACCAGGGAAGTGGGCTGAAGCTTTCTTT.

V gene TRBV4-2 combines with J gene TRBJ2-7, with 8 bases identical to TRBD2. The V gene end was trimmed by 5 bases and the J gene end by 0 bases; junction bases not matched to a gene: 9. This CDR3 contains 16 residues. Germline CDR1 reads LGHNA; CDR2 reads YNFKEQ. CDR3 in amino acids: CASSFKHGGVSYEQYF. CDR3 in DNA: TGTGCCAGCAGCTTCAAGCACGGGGGGGTCTCCTACGAGCAGTACTTC.